A selection of T cell receptor beta chains follows, all from one sample in a study of CD8+CD57+ T cells in acquired aplastic anemia. TCRdb reprocessed the reads with MiXCR, giving one entry per CDR3 protein. The table records roughly 220,000 distinct CDR3 sequences, around three fifths of them present only once. The sample taken for sequencing was sorted CD4+, CD8+, or CD8+CD57+ T cells (not recorded which) from PBMCs. The receptor source for this set is a human donor with aplastic anemia. Both conserved end residues are part of each CDR3. A D gene is named only where the DNA matches it firmly. Not every row has a clone size; where given, it reads once, few, many or a size class.

J gene | D gene | clone size | V gene | CDR3 protein | CDR3 DNA
TRBJ1-1 | TRBD1 | - | TRBV7-2 | CASSSDRGRGEAFF | TGTGCCAGCAGCTCGGACAGGGGGCGCGGGGAAGCTTTCTTT
TRBJ1-4 | - | - | TRBV3-1 | CASSERNGLFF | TGTGCCAGCAGTGAAAGGAATGGACTGTTTTTT
TRBJ2-5 | - | once | TRBV9 | CASSVHVGETQYF | TGTGCCAGCAGCGTTCATGTGGGTGAGACCCAGTACTTC
TRBJ2-3 | TRBD2 | once | TRBV20-1 | CSARGERGGVDTQYF | TGCAGTGCTAGAGGGGAGCGGGGAGGGGTAGATACGCAGTATTTT
TRBJ2-3 | TRBD2 | - | TRBV5-5 | CASSQGEGTSGRRDTQYF | TGTGCCAGCAGCCAAGGCGAAGGGACTAGCGGGAGAAGAGATACGCAGTATTTT
TRBJ1-3 | - | - | TRBV4-1 | CASSQEVQENTIYF | TGCGCCAGCAGCCAAGAAGTACAGGAGAACACCATATATTTT
TRBJ2-7 | TRBD2 | once | TRBV12-3/TRBV12-4 | CASSYAGTSGRWDEQYF | TGTGCCAGCAGTTATGCGGGGACTAGCGGGAGGTGGGACGAGCAGTACTTC
TRBJ2-1 | - | - | TRBV20-1 | CSARQAFNEQFF | TGCAGTGCTAGACAGGCCTTCAATGAGCAGTTCTTC
TRBJ1-1 | - | many | TRBV30 | CAWSLQGNTEAFF | TGTGCCTGGAGTCTACAGGGGAACACTGAAGCTTTCTTT
TRBJ1-6 | TRBD1 | - | TRBV11-2 | CASSPQGAAYNSPLHF | TGTGCCAGCAGCCCACAGGGGGCCGCCTATAATTCACCCCTCCACTTT
TRBJ2-1 | TRBD1 | few | TRBV10-3 | CAISDETGGMYEQFF | TGTGCCATCAGTGACGAGACAGGGGGGATGTACGAGCAGTTCTTC
TRBJ2-6 | TRBD1 | - | TRBV5-1 | CASSPTGPGANVLTF | TGCGCCAGCAGCCCGACAGGGCCCGGGGCCAACGTCCTGACTTTC
TRBJ2-7 | - | - | TRBV5-1 | CASSLEGFMEQYF | TGCGCCAGCAGCTTGGAAGGGTTTATGGAGCAGTACTTC
TRBJ2-5 | - | - | TRBV7-8 | CASRPGLFQETQYF | TGTGCCAGCAGGCCCGGACTTTTCCAAGAGACCCAGTACTTC
TRBJ1-2 | TRBD1 | - | TRBV27 | CASSLNRGHGYTF | TGTGCCAGCAGTTTAAACAGGGGGCATGGCTACACCTTC
TRBJ2-7 | - | many | TRBV9 | CASSATGPGEQYF | TGTGCCAGCAGCGCCACAGGGCCGGGCGAGCAGTACTTC
TRBJ2-1 | TRBD1 | - | TRBV7-2 | CASSSRQGAAYEQFF | TGTGCCAGCAGCTCAAGACAGGGGGCGGCATATGAGCAGTTCTTC
TRBJ2-2 | - | - | TRBV6-5 | CASSYNGRGPLYTGELFF | TGTGCCAGCAGTTACAATGGGAGGGGGCCCCTCTATACCGGGGAGCTGTTTTTT
TRBJ2-2 | - | - | TRBV19 | CASSQTGNTGELFF | TGTGCCAGTAGCCAGACAGGCAACACCGGGGAGCTGTTTTTT
TRBJ2-7 | TRBD2 | - | TRBV24-1 | CATSDPLTSGEYEQYF | TGTGCCACCAGTGATCCGCTGACTAGCGGGGAGTACGAGCAGTACTTC
TRBJ2-6 | - | - | TRBV15 | CATSMNRGVGANVLTF | TGTGCCACCAGCATGAATCGCGGGGTGGGGGCCAACGTCCTGACTTTC
TRBJ1-1 | - | - | TRBV6-1 | CAIFAGNTEAFF | TGTGCCATCTTTGCAGGGAACACTGAAGCTTTCTTT
TRBJ1-3 | TRBD1 | - | TRBV30 | CAWTTGFASGNTIYF | TGTGCCTGGACGACAGGGTTCGCCTCTGGAAACACCATATATTTT
TRBJ2-7 | - | - | TRBV2 | CASSEGSATYEQYF | TGTGCCAGCAGTGAAGGCAGCGCGACCTACGAGCAGTACTTC
TRBJ2-7 | TRBD2 | few | TRBV29-1 | CSARTSGGAYEQYF | TGCAGCGCACGGACTAGCGGGGGGGCCTACGAGCAGTACTTC
TRBJ1-1 | - | few | TRBV6-4 | CASSVTTNTEAFF | TGTGCCAGCAGTGTAACAACGAACACTGAAGCTTTCTTT
TRBJ2-3 | TRBD2 | - | TRBV9 | CASSVALSGRGTDTQYF | TGTGCCAGCAGCGTAGCTTTGAGCGGGAGAGGTACAGATACGCAGTATTTT
TRBJ1-6 | - | - | TRBV10-3 | CAISEGGPNSPLHF | TGTGCCATCAGTGAGGGCGGTCCTAATTCACCCCTCCACTTT
TRBJ2-5 | TRBD2 | - | TRBV19 | CASSRAGGPGETQYF | TGTGCCAGTAGTAGGGCGGGGGGGCCGGGAGAGACCCAGTACTTC
TRBJ2-1 | TRBD2 | - | TRBV2 | CASSSSGRGNNEQFF | TGTGCCAGCAGTTCGAGCGGGAGAGGGAACAATGAGCAGTTCTTC
TRBJ1-1 | - | - | TRBV2 | CASSGLMNTEAFF | TGTGCCAGCAGTGGGTTAATGAACACTGAAGCTTTCTTT
TRBJ2-7 | - | - | TRBV15 | CATSREKGPGSSYEQYF | TGTGCCACCAGCAGAGAAAAGGGACCGGGCTCCTCCTACGAGCAGTACTTC
TRBJ2-1 | TRBD2 | - | TRBV6-4 | CAISEGTSVGNEQFF | TGTGCCATCAGTGAGGGGACTAGCGTGGGCAATGAGCAGTTCTTC
TRBJ1-1 | TRBD1 | - | TRBV11-3 | CASSPGTGVNTEAFF | TGTGCCAGCAGCCCCGGGACAGGGGTGAACACTGAAGCTTTCTTT
TRBJ2-7 | - | few | TRBV25-1 | CASSGGVQGGFKF | TGTGCCAGCAGTGGGGGCGTGCAGGGAGGATTTAAGTTC
TRBJ2-7 | - | - | TRBV12-3/TRBV12-4 | CASRLRGSSYEQYF | TGTGCCAGCAGGCTTCGGGGAAGCTCCTACGAGCAGTACTTC
TRBJ1-3 | - | many | TRBV9 | CASSGGNTIYF | TGTGCCAGCAGCGGGGGAAACACCATATATTTT
TRBJ1-1 | - | - | TRBV2 | CASSRESQNTEAFF | TGTGCCAGCAGCCGGGAGTCCCAGAACACTGAAGCTTTCTTT
TRBJ2-7 | TRBD1 | - | TRBV7-9 | CASSRQDRGRQYF | TGTGCCAGCAGCCGACAGGACAGGGGAAGACAGTACTTC
TRBJ2-5 | - | few | TRBV7-9 | CASSPPVTAQETQYF | TGTGCCAGCAGCCCACCGGTCACGGCCCAAGAGACCCAGTACTTC
TRBJ2-7 | - | - | TRBV6-5 | CASSPRELLPDYEQYF | TGTGCCAGCAGTCCACGGGAACTACTCCCGGACTACGAGCAGTACTTC
TRBJ2-7 | - | - | TRBV19 | CASSGTVPYEQYF | TGTGCCAGCTCCGGGACGGTACCCTACGAGCAGTACTTC
TRBJ1-1 | - | many | TRBV6-1 | CASSEFTENTEAFF | TGTGCCAGCAGTGAATTCACAGAGAACACTGAAGCTTTCTTT
TRBJ2-3 | - | - | TRBV20-1 | CSARGLGGTDTQYF | TGCAGTGCTAGGGGGTTAGGAGGGACAGATACGCAGTATTTT
TRBJ2-7 | - | - | TRBV24-1 | CATPAYEQYF | TGTGCCACCCCGGCCTACGAGCAGTACTTC
TRBJ2-7 | - | - | TRBV2 | CASSGLEQYF | TGTGCCAGCAGTGGACTGGAGCAGTACTTC
TRBJ1-2 | - | many | TRBV11-2 | CASSQPTGTGNYGYTF | TGTGCCAGCAGCCAACCCACCGGGACCGGTAACTATGGCTACACCTTC
TRBJ2-3 | - | few | TRBV7-9 | CASSLGQGSQYF | TGTGCCAGCAGCTTAGGTCAGGGGTCGCAGTATTTT
TRBJ1-2 | - | few | TRBV20-1 | CSARENYGYTF | TGCAGTGCTAGAGAGAACTATGGCTACACCTTC
TRBJ1-1 | - | - | TRBV5-1 | CASSYRAMNTEAFF | TGCGCCAGCAGCTACCGGGCCATGAACACTGAAGCTTTCTTT
TRBJ1-6 | - | few | TRBV19 | CASSSGQTRGSPLHF | TGTGCCAGTAGTTCCGGACAGACCAGGGGCTCACCCCTCCACTTT
TRBJ2-1 | - | - | TRBV20-1 | CSATPEQVEQFF | TGCAGTGCCACACCAGAACAGGTTGAGCAGTTCTTC
TRBJ1-1 | TRBD1 | - | TRBV10-3 | CATQGQGNTEAFF | TGTGCCACCCAAGGACAGGGGAACACTGAAGCTTTCTTT
TRBJ2-1 | - | - | TRBV7-3 | CASSLQGNPYNEQFF | TGTGCCAGTAGCTTACAGGGTAACCCCTACAATGAGCAGTTCTTC
TRBJ1-2 | - | - | TRBV20-1 | CSASLQGYGYTF | TGCAGTGCTAGTTTACAGGGCTATGGCTACACCTTC